Given below is one T cell receptor (beta chain) in context. Its antigen is not identified. Stated time point: baseline, week 1 (first vaccination visit). The sample's treatment: pre-vaccination baseline after standard-of-care therapy. The sample comes from a study of a mutant IDH1 vaccine in newly diagnosed glioma. The overall study: Antecedent treatment encompassed radiotherapy, temozolomide, or their combination; the majority received both.

Study-level points and caveats: Patients showed vaccine-induced immune responses at a rate of 90% to 95%. Pseudoprogression apparently tracked independently of changes in top peripheral T cell clonotypes.

Germline-derived CDR1 and CDR2 are SGDLS and YYNGEE. The CDR3 is 17 amino acids. V lost 0 bases and J lost 0, with 15 bases in between. Only in-frame clones appear in the TCRdb table, and some are missing; sequencing was by immunoSEQ multiplex PCR. The sample yields just under 95,000 clones, 83% seen once. The sequences come from PBMCs, collected from a glioma patient treated with radiotherapy, temozolomide or both. The receptor was derived from a woman between 50 and 59 years old with glioma. The V gene is TRBV9, the J gene TRBJ1-1, with D uncertain. Written as DNA, the CDR3 is TGTGCCAGCAGCGTAGCTCCCGCAGGCGGGATGAACACTGAAGCTTTCTTT. Amino acid sequence: CASSVAPAGGMNTEAFF.